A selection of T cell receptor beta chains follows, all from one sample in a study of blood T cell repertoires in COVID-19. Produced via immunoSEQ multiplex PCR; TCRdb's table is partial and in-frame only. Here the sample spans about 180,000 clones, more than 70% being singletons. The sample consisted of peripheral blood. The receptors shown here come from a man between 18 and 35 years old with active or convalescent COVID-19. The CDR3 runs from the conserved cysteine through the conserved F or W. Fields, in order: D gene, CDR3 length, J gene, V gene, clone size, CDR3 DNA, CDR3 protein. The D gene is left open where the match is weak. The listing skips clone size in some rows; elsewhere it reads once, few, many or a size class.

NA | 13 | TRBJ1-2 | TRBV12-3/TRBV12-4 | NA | TGTGCCAGCAGGGCAGGGGAGAACTATGGCTACACCTTC | CASRAGENYGYTF
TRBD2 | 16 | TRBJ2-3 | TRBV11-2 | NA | TGTGCCAGCAGGCCGCCACTAGCGGGGGGTTCAGATACGCAGTATTTT | CASRPPLAGGSDTQYF
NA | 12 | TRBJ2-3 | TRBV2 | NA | TGTGCCAGCAGTGTAATAACAGATACGCAGTATTTT | CASSVITDTQYF
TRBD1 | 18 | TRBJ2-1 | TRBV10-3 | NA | TGTGCCATCAGTGCTCAGGGGGCGGACCTGGGGTCCTACAATGAGCAGTTCTTC | CAISAQGADLGSYNEQFF
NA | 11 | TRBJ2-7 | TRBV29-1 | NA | TGCAGCGTTGAGGGGGGCTACGAGCAGTACTTC | CSVEGGYEQYF
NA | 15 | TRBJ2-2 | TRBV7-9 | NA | TGTGCCAGCAGCTTAAGCCCCCTAAGCACCGGGGAGCTGTTTTTT | CASSLSPLSTGELFF
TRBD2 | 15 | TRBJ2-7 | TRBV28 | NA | TGTGCCAGCAGCTCGACTAGCGCGCCCTCCTACGAGCAGTACTTC | CASSSTSAPSYEQYF
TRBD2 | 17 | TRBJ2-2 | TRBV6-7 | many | TGTGCCAGCAGTTATCCGGGACTAGCCCCAAACACCGGGGAGCTGTTTTTT | CASSYPGLAPNTGELFF
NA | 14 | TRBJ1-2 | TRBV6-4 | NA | TGTGCCAGCAGTGACCATGCAGGGGTTCCTGGCTACACCTTC | CASSDHAGVPGYTF
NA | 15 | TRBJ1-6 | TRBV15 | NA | TGTGCCACCAGCAGTAAAGCGGGGGAAGGGTCACCCCTCCACTTT | CATSSKAGEGSPLHF
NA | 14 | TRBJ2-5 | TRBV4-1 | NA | TGCGCCAGCAGCCAGACCCAGGGGCAAGAGACCCAGTACTTC | CASSQTQGQETQYF
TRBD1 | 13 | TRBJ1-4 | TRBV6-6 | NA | TGTGCCAGTGTCGACAGGGGGAACGAAAAACTGTTTTTT | CASVDRGNEKLFF
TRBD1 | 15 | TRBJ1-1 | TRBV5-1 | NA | TGCGCCAGCAGCTTGTATCAGGGGGGGAACACTGAAGCTTTCTTT | CASSLYQGGNTEAFF
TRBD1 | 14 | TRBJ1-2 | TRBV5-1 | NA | TGCGCCAGCAGCTTGGGGACAGGGAACTATGGCTACACCTTC | CASSLGTGNYGYTF
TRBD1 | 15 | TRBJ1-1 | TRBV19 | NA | TGTGCCAGTAGTATCTCTATTGGGACAGCAAGTGAAGCTTTCTTT | CASSISIGTASEAFF
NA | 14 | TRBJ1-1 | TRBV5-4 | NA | TGTGCCAGCAGCTTTACAGGGCTGGGCACTGAAGCTTTCTTT | CASSFTGLGTEAFF
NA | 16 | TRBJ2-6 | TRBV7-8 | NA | TGTGCCAGCAGCTTAGTGCGGCTCTCTGGGGCCAACGTCCTGACTTTC | CASSLVRLSGANVLTF
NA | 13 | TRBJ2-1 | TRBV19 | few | TGTGCCAGTAGTTCGGGTTTAGTTAATGAGCAGTTCTTC | CASSSGLVNEQFF
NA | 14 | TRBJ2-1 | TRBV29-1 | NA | TGCAGCGTGGATCCGACTAGGGCCTACAATGAGCAGTTCTTC | CSVDPTRAYNEQFF
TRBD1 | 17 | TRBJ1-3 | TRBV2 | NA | TGTGCCAGCAGTAAATCTCAGGACAGGGGGTATGGAAACACCATATATTTT | CASSKSQDRGYGNTIYF
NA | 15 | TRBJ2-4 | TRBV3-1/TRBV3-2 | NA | TGTGCCAGCAGCCAAGATTTGAACAGGGCGAACATTCAGTACTTC | CASSQDLNRANIQYF
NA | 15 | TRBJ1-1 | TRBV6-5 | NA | TGTGCCAGCAGTTACTATGACAGCTTGAACACTGAAGCTTTCTTT | CASSYYDSLNTEAFF
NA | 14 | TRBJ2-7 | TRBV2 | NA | TGTGCCAGCACTCCGGCAGGTCTTACCTACGAGCAGTACTTC | CASTPAGLTYEQYF
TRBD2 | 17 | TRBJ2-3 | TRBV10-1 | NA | TGCGCCAGCAGTGACCCCTCACTAGCGCCCGACACAGATACGCAGTATTTT | CASSDPSLAPDTDTQYF
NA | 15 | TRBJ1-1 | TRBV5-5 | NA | TGTGCCAGTGTCATGGGAGGGGAGATGAACACTGAAGCTTTCTTT | CASVMGGEMNTEAFF
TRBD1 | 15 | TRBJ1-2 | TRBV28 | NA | TGTGCCAGCAGTCCCTTACACAGGGGGCCGAGTGGCTACACCTTC | CASSPLHRGPSGYTF
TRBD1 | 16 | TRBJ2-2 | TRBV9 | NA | TGTGCCAGCAGCCCCGGGACAGGGGTGAGCACCGGGGAGCTGTTTTTT | CASSPGTGVSTGELFF
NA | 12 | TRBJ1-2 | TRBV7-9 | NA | TGTGCCAGCAGCCCGAGGTCTTATGGCTACACCTTC | CASSPRSYGYTF
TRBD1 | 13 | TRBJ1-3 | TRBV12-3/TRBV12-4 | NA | TGTGCCAGCAGCGCGGGGACAGGGAACACCATATATTTT | CASSAGTGNTIYF
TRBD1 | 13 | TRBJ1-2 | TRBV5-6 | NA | TGTGCCAGCAGCGGGGGACAGTTCTATGGCTACACCTTC | CASSGGQFYGYTF
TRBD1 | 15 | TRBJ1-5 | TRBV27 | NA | TGTGCCAGCAGTTCCCTGGACAGGGTAGATCAGCCCCAGCATTTT | CASSSLDRVDQPQHF
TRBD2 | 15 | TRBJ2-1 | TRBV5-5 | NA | TGTGCCAGCGGCCGACTAGCGGGAGGGCTAAATGAGCAGTTCTTC | CASGRLAGGLNEQFF
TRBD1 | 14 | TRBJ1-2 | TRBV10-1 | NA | TGCGCCAGCAGCGGACAGGGGCTAACCTATGGCTACACCTTC | CASSGQGLTYGYTF
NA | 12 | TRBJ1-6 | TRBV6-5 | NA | TGTGCCAGCAGCCTCGTTGAGTCACCCCTCCACTTT | CASSLVESPLHF
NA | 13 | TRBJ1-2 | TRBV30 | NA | TGTGCCTGGAGGCGGGGGGTACGAGGGGGCTACACCTTC | CAWRRGVRGGYTF
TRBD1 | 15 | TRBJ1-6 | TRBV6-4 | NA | TGTGCCAGCAGCACCGCTGAGGGGGCGAATTCACCCCTCCACTTT | CASSTAEGANSPLHF
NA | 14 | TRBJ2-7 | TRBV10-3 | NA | TGTGCCATCAGATCTAGCGTCCTCTCCTACGAGCAGTACTTC | CAIRSSVLSYEQYF
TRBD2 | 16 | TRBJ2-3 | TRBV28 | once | TGTGCCAGCAGTCCAGGACTAGCGGGAGGGCTAGATACGCAGTATTTT | CASSPGLAGGLDTQYF
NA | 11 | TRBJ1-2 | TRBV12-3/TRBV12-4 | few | TGTGCCAGCAGTTTAGGGCGTTCGGCGGACTTC | CASSLGRSADF
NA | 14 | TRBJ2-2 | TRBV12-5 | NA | TGTGCTAGTGGTTTGGACAGGTTGGCCGGGGAGCTGTTTTTT | CASGLDRLAGELFF
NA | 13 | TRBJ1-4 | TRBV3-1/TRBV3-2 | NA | TGTGCCAGCAACAACGGGGGTGGTGAAAAACTGTTTTTT | CASNNGGGEKLFF
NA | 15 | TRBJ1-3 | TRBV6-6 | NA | TGTGCCAGCAGTGTAACAGCCCCCTCTGGAAACACCATATATTTT | CASSVTAPSGNTIYF
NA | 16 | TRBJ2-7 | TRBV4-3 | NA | TGCGCCAGCAGCCATTCCGGCAAAGGGAGAGGGGGAGAGCAGTACTTC | CASSHSGKGRGGEQYF
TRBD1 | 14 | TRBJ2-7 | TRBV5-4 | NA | TGTGCCAGCAGCTTTACAGGGGGGTCTTACGAGCAGTACTTC | CASSFTGGSYEQYF
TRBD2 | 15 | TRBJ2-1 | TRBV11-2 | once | TGTGCCAGCAGCTTAACGCGGGGGGGCGACGATGAGCAGTTCTTC | CASSLTRGGDDEQFF
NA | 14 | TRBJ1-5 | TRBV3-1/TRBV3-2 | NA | TGTGCCAGCAGCCACCGTCCAGGGGCTCGGCCCCAGCATTTT | CASSHRPGARPQHF
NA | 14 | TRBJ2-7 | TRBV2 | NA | TGTGCCAGCATGAGAGCGGGCCGCTCCTACGAGCAGTACTTC | CASMRAGRSYEQYF
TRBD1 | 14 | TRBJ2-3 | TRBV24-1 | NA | TGTGCCACCAGCGCTTCAGGGGGCCCAGATACGCAGTATTTT | CATSASGGPDTQYF
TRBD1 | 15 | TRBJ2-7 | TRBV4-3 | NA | TGCGCCAGCAGCCTCACGGACAGGTTTGGCCACGAGCAGTACTTC | CASSLTDRFGHEQYF
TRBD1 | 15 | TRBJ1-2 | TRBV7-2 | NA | TGTGCCAGCAGCAACGGGACAGCCCGGTTTGGTGGCTACACCTTC | CASSNGTARFGGYTF
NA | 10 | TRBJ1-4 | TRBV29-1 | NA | TGCAGCGCCTATAATGAAAAACTGTTTTTT | CSAYNEKLFF
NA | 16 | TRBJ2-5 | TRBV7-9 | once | TGTGCCAGCAGCCACGCGAGGGCCCTGGTCCCAGAGACCCAGTACTTC | CASSHARALVPETQYF
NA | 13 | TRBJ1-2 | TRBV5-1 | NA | TGCGCCAGCAGCTTGGAACCGCGGATGGGCTACACCTTC | CASSLEPRMGYTF
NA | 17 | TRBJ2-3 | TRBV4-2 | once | TGTGCCAGCAGCCAAGGAGGCAGCCATACTAGCACAGATACGCAGTATTTT | CASSQGGSHTSTDTQYF